These 20 T cell receptor beta chains share one sample of origin, sequenced in a study of shared T cell receptors in the human thymus. Method: immunoSEQ multiplex PCR; TCRdb's copy keeps in-frame clones and lacks some. The sample includes approximately 730,000 clones, 70% to 90% of them seen just once. This sample also appeared in a second study, on human thymus T cells.

Sequencing used thymocytes. These receptors originate from a girl under two years old with a congenital heart defect.

V and J are TRBV5-4 and TRBJ2-2; D remains unclear. Between the trimmed V and J ends, which lost 5 bases and 4 bases, there was a span of 12 bases. The CDR3 is 14 amino acids. Germline V gene lookup returns CDR1 SGHNT and CDR2 YYREEE (reference sequence). CDR3 DNA: TGTGCCAGCAGAAGAGACTTCACCACCGGGGAGCTGTTTTTT. Translated, it gives CASRRDFTTGELFF.

V is TRBV5-4 and J is TRBJ1-2, with a possible D match to TRBD1 (6 bases). Germline V gives CDR1 SGHNT, CDR2 YYREEE (reference sequence). Between the trimmed V and J ends, which lost 1 base and 8 bases, there was a span of 18 bases. CDR3 length equals 15 residues. The CDR3 reads CASSLSPTGSGGYTF. CDR3 in DNA: TGTGCCAGCAGCTTGTCCCCAACAGGGTCGGGCGGCTACACCTTC. The whole variable domain, remainder taken from reference TRBV5-4 and TRBJ1-2, is ETGVTQSPTHLIKTRGQQVTLRCSSQSGHNTVSWYQQALGQGPQFIFQYYREEENGRGNFPPRFSGLQFPNYSSELNVNALELDDSALYLCASSLSPTGSGGYTFGSGTRLTVV.

This chain links TRBV2 with TRBJ2-5; TRBD1 matches 7 bases. CDR1 and CDR2 from the germline V gene are SNHLY and FYNNEI. The CDR3 runs to 12 residues. Losses at the gene ends were 11 bases for V and 4 bases for J; bases not matched to a gene: 7. CDR3 coding DNA: TGTGCCGGGGACAGTCCGGGAGAGACCCAGTACTTC. This gives the protein CAGDSPGETQYF.

The sample holds one count of this clone. The junction shows a germline mismatch at one end, possibly a read error. This CDR3 is also generated by other DNA sequences in the sample. This chain joins TRBV4-1 and TRBJ1-6, with D maybe TRBD1 (6 bases). Germline V gene lookup returns CDR1 MGHRA and CDR2 YSYEKL. The CDR3 extends over 19 amino acids. Written as DNA, the CDR3 is TGCGCCAGCAGCCAAGTATTTGGGTCGCAGGGGTTTGGTAATTCCCCCCTCCACTTT. It codes for CASSQVFGSQGFGNSPLHF.

The genes are TRBV6-1 and TRBJ2-7; TRBD2 is a possible D gene (5 bases). The CDR3 is 20 residues long. Germline lookup yields CDR1 MNHNS and CDR2 SASEGT. Between the trimmed V and J ends, which lost 2 bases and 0 bases, there was a span of 26 bases. The CDR3 DNA follows: TGTGCCAGCAGTGAATTCGTGGTTTCTGTCCTCGGCGGGCACTCCTACGAGCAGTACTTC. Protein sequence: CASSEFVVSVLGGHSYEQYF.

V and J are TRBV7-2 and TRBJ2-1; D is uncertain. The V end was cut by 5 bases, the J end by 1 base, with 21 bases between. The CDR3 has 18 residues. The V gene's germline CDR1 is SGHTA and CDR2 FQGNSA. The CDR3 loop is CASSDDLGPYISYNEQFF. CDR3 bases: TGTGCCAGCAGCGACGATCTGGGCCCTTACATTTCCTACAATGAGCAGTTCTTC.

The chain employs TRBV7-2 and TRBJ2-2; D perhaps matches TRBD1 (5 bases). The germline V gene encodes CDR1 SGHTA and CDR2 FQGNSA. The CDR3 totals 15 residues. Trimming left V 5 bases short and J 2 bases short, with 12 bases between. CDR3 in DNA: TGTGCCAGCAGCCCGGGCCGGACAAACACCGGGGAGCTGTTTTTT. Translated: CASSPGRTNTGELFF.

This chain links TRBV6-5 with TRBJ1-4; 7 bases are shared with TRBD1. From germline, CDR1 is MNHEY and CDR2 SVGAGI. V was clipped by 0 bases and J by 5 bases; unmatched bases: 6. The CDR3 runs to 16 residues. CDR3 nucleotide sequence: TGTGCCAGCAGTTACTCGCGGGACAGAATAAATGAAAAACTGTTTTTT. Amino acids: CASSYSRDRINEKLFF.

This clone was detected only once. V usage is TRBV9 and J usage is TRBJ1-1; D is perhaps TRBD1 (5 bases). Trimming removed 4 bases from V and 3 bases from J, with 13 bases in between. Germline V lookup: CDR1 SGDLS, CDR2 YYNGEE. The CDR3 length is 14 residues. CDR3 coding DNA: TGTGCCAGCAGCCCCCACGGGGGGTACACTGAAGCTTTCTTT. Translation: CASSPHGGYTEAFF.

The V gene is TRBV5-6, the J gene TRBJ2-7; 8 bases fit TRBD1. Trimming removed 7 bases from V and 4 bases from J; junction bases left unmatched: 22. CDR3 length: 18 amino acids. CDR1 is SGHDT and CDR2 is YYEEEE in the germline V gene. Here the CDR3 DNA reads TGTGCCAGCCTTTTGGCAACAGGGGGTGGAGGGACAGAGTACGAGCAGTACTTC. Translated: CASLLATGGGGTEYEQYF.

The chain employs TRBV7-6 and TRBJ1-3; TRBD1 matches 7 bases. There are 17 residues in the CDR3. Losses at the gene ends were 1 base for V and 5 bases for J; bases not matched to a gene: 11. Looked up from germline, CDR1 is SGHVS and CDR2 is FNYEAQ. The CDR3 DNA is TGTGCCAGCAGCTTAGTACGGGGACAGAATCAACGAAACACCATATATTTT. Protein product: CASSLVRGQNQRNTIYF.

V usage is TRBV13 and J usage is TRBJ2-7; D perhaps matches TRBD1 (7 bases). The V and J ends lost 5 bases and 0 bases respectively, with 23 bases between them. Germline CDR1 reads PRHDT; CDR2 reads FYEKMQ (reference sequence). The CDR3 runs 18 residues. In DNA form, the CDR3 reads TGTGCCAGCAGCCCGAAACTATCGACAGGGAGGAGCTCCTACGAGCAGTACTTC. The encoded protein is CASSPKLSTGRSSYEQYF.

The V and J genes are TRBV28 and TRBJ1-5; the D gene is possibly TRBD1 (5 bases). This CDR3 is built from 16 residues. CDR1 and CDR2 (germline): MDHEN, SYDVKM. V gave up 1 base and J gave up 5 bases, with 15 bases separating them. CDR3 sequence (DNA): TGTGCCAGCAGTTTATCCGCAGGGCCCTATTATCAGCCCCAGCATTTT. It encodes CASSLSAGPYYQPQHF.

The chain combines TRBV5-4 with TRBJ1-2, with 9 bases lining up with TRBD1. After removal of 0 bases from V and 5 bases from J, the junction contained 5 bases not matched to a gene. The CDR3 consists of 15 residues. Germline V gene data show CDR1 as SGHNT and CDR2 as YYREEE (reference sequence). CDR3 region: CASSLETGGWYGYTF. Here the CDR3 DNA reads TGTGCCAGCAGCTTGGAGACAGGGGGGTGGTATGGCTACACCTTC.

This chain connects TRBV6-1 to TRBJ1-2; D is unresolved. V was cut by 10 bases and J by 3 bases, with 12 bases left in between. Germline V CDR1 and CDR2: MNHNS, SASEGT. CDR3 length equals 12 residues. The CDR3 DNA sequence: TGTGCCATCGGGGTGAGGGACTATGGCTACACCTTC. Protein: CAIGVRDYGYTF.

This clone is a singleton in its sample. The chain recombines TRBV7-9 with TRBJ1-4; TRBD1 agrees at 7 bases. From germline, CDR1 is SEHNR and CDR2 FQNEAQ (reference sequence). Trimming took 2 bases from V and 8 from J; bases not matched to a gene: 8. The CDR3 is 15 residues long. The CDR3 protein is CASSLRDREHEKLFF. CDR3 nucleotide sequence: TGTGCCAGCAGCTTAAGAGACAGGGAACACGAAAAACTGTTTTTT.

This clone has only one observation. The gene calls are TRBV27 and TRBJ1-1; no clear D gene. The V gene's germline CDR1 is MNHEY and CDR2 SMNVEV (reference sequence). This CDR3 region has 20 residues. V gave up 4 bases and J gave up 4 bases, with 31 bases separating them. CDR3 protein: CASSSTKDIYGGLRSTEAFF. The CDR3 nucleotides read TGTGCCAGCAGTTCAACAAAAGACATCTACGGCGGACTGAGAAGCACTGAAGCTTTCTTT.

The chain carries TRBV7-9 and TRBJ1-1, with TRBD1 as a possible D gene (5 bases). Germline CDR1 reads SEHNR; CDR2 reads FQNEAQ (reference sequence). This CDR3 is built from 15 residues. The V end was cut by 2 bases, the J end by 1 base, with 11 bases between. Written as DNA, the CDR3 is TGTGCCAGCAGCTTATTCGATCAGGGGAACACTGAAGCTTTCTTT. This sequence encodes CASSLFDQGNTEAFF.

The V call is TRBV4-2, the J call TRBJ1-6, with TRBD1 identical over 10 bases. This CDR3 is 19 amino acids long. Germline loops: CDR1 LGHNA, CDR2 YNFKEQ. V lost 4 bases and J lost 7; bases outside the gene matches: 16. The CDR3 sequence: CASSPKGVGTGERNSPLHF. The CDR3 coding sequence is TGTGCCAGCAGCCCAAAGGGGGTCGGGACAGGGGAAAGAAATTCACCCCTCCACTTT.

This chain joins TRBV28 and TRBJ1-5; 7 bases fit TRBD1. CDR3 length equals 15 residues. Germline CDR1 reads MDHEN; CDR2 reads SYDVKM. Trimming cost V 6 bases and J 6 bases; bases outside gene matches: 11. CDR3 DNA sequence: TGTGCCAGCAGCTGTAACAGGGGAGTGGGTCAGCCCCAGCATTTT. It specifies CASSCNRGVGQPQHF.